This T cell receptor beta chain stems from a study of blood T cell repertoires in COVID-19. TCRdb keeps only in-frame clones here, not all; method: immunoSEQ multiplex PCR. This sample has over 200,000 clones, with about 85% found just once. The V and J ends lost 2 bases and 0 bases, in that order; junction bases with no gene match: 12. CDR3 length: 17 residues. Germline CDR1 GTSNPN, CDR2 SVGIG (reference sequence). The chain recombines TRBV30 with TRBJ1-2; 7 bases map to TRBD1. Sequencing used peripheral blood. The source is a woman between 18 and 29 years old who had recovered from COVID-19. Here the CDR3 reads CAWSTLRGRRPNYGYTF. The CDR3 DNA sequence: TGTGCCTGGAGTACCCTTAGGGGGCGGAGGCCTAACTATGGCTACACCTTC.